The 6 T cell receptor beta chains presented below share a single source sample, sequenced in a study of CD8+ T cells in alopecia areata. Treatment here: oral pan-JAK inhibitor, 5-10 mg twice daily. cDNA reverse transcribed from extracted RNA served as the sequencing template. Using immunoSEQ multiplex PCR, the repertoire was profiled, and TCRdb retains in-frame clones only, with some absent. Here the sample spans 170,000 or so clones, roughly 64% being singletons. Sequences were derived from CD8+ T cells sorted from blood, sampled at week 24, from a patient treated with tofacitinib. All receptors derive from a human donor with alopecia areata.

The J gene is TRBJ1-1, the V gene TRBV19; unclear D gene. The germline CDR1 and CDR2 sequences are LNHDA and SQIVND (reference sequence). Trimming pared 3 bases from V and 5 bases from J, leaving 10 bases between. The CDR3 consists of 13 residues. CDR3 loop: CASSIAVWTEAFF. In nucleotides, the CDR3 is TGTGCCAGTAGTATCGCGGTGTGGACTGAAGCTTTCTTT. The whole variable domain, filled in from reference TRBV19 and TRBJ1-1, reads DGGITQSPKYLFRKEGQNVTLSCEQNLNHDAMYWYRQDPGQGLRLIYYSQIVNDFQKGDIAEGYSVSREKKESFPLTVTSAQKNPTAFYLCASSIAVWTEAFFGQGTRLTVV.

The rearrangement joins TRBV11-2 to TRBJ2-7; 10 nucleotides align to TRBD2. Germline V gives CDR1 SGHAT, CDR2 FQNNGV. The V and J ends lost 4 bases and 1 base, in that order; junction bases with no gene match: 4. CDR3 length equals 15 residues. CDR3 in DNA: TGTGCCAGCAGCTATTGGACTAGCGGATCCTACGAGCAGTACTTC. It translates to CASSYWTSGSYEQYF.

V is TRBV9 and J is TRBJ2-3; maybe TRBD2 (7 bases). The V and J ends lost 1 base and 2 bases respectively, with 14 bases between them. Germline CDR1 SGDLS, CDR2 YYNGEE. CDR3 length equals 16 residues. CDR3: CASSVYGGPNTDTQYF. The CDR3 DNA is TGTGCCAGCAGCGTATACGGGGGGCCTAACACAGATACGCAGTATTTT. Full variable domain (remainder filled in from reference TRBV9 and TRBJ2-3): DSGVTQTPKHLITATGQRVTLRCSPRSGDLSVYWYQQSLDQGLQFLIQYYNGEERAKGNILERFSAQQFPDLHSELNLSSLELGDSALYFCASSVYGGPNTDTQYFGPGTRLTVL.

This clone was counted a few times. The chain couples TRBV6-5 to TRBJ2-5; no reliable D call. The CDR3 consists of 12 residues. The germline CDR1 and CDR2 sequences are MNHEY and SVGAGI. Trimming left V 8 bases short and J 3 bases short, with 10 bases between. For the CDR3, the DNA is TGTGCCAGCGGGTTAGCAGAAGAGACCCAGTACTTC. Its translation: CASGLAEETQYF.

The table lists this clone with a count of one. This chain links TRBV11-2 with TRBJ2-3; D uncertain. CDR3 size: 16 residues. V was clipped by 0 bases and J by 2 bases, with 12 bases between them. From germline, CDR1 is SGHAT and CDR2 FQNNGV. CDR3 amino acids: CASSLDLGLTTDTQYF. The CDR3 coding sequence is TGTGCCAGCAGCTTAGACCTTGGGTTAACCACAGATACGCAGTATTTT.

V is TRBV6-6 and J is TRBJ1-2; a possible D gene is TRBD1 (5 bases). The CDR3 length is 14 residues. CDR1 is MNHNY and CDR2 is SVGAGI in the germline V gene (reference sequence). V was clipped by 6 bases and J by 6 bases, with 17 bases between them. The CDR3 region is CASRSPGPHHGYTF. The CDR3, as DNA: TGTGCCAGCAGATCACCGGGACCCCATCATGGCTACACCTTC.